The clone carrying this T cell receptor beta chain was counted ten times or more. The antigen is not known. The record originates from a study of metastatic and nonmetastatic thyroid tumors. Study background: The comparison covered peripheral blood and tumor or nodule tissue in malignant and benign thyroid patients.

All patients reached thyroid surgery having received no treatment beforehand. V trimming: 3 bases; J trimming: 3 bases; junction bases outside the gene matches: 2. CDR3 length: 14 residues. CDR1 and CDR2 from the germline V gene are LGHNA and YSLEER. Study-level findings and limits: Compared with benign nodules, malignant thyroid tumors were reported to have significantly higher TCR beta diversity in both blood and tumor.

Authors' methods: Clinicopathological groups supplied CDR3 differences that were used to build a distant-metastasis classifier for papillary thyroid cancer. TCRdb called clones again from the PCR reads with MiXCR. TCRdb's processing, not the authors', yielded these V and J calls. The sample holds some 27,000 clones, roughly 20% seen once. The TCR was taken from a male donor with papillary thyroid cancer or a benign thyroid nodule (not recorded which). Some clones in this sample may be carry-over from other donors' samples. The rearrangement joins TRBV4-3 to TRBJ1-3; TRBD1 matches at 7 bases. The sample comprised blood. DNA of the CDR3: TGCGCCAGCAGCCACGGACAGGTTGGAAACACCATATATTTT. Its translation is CASSHGQVGNTIYF.